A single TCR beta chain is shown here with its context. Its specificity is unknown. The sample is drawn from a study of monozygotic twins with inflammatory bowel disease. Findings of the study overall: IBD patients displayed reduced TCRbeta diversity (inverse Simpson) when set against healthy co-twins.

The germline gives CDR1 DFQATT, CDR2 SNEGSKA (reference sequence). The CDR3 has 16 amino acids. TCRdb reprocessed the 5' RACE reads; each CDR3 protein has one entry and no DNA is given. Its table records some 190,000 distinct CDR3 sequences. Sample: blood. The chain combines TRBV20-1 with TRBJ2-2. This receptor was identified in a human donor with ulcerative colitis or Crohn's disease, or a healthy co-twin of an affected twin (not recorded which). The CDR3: CSARDLRSGRSGELFF.